This passage covers 28 T cell receptor beta chains from one sample sequenced in a study of beta chain features in type 1 diabetes (dated by TCRdb to 2016 to 2019). The antigens for these receptors are not known. Results and caveats for the whole study, not just this receptor: In all four CD4+ subsets, TCRB CDR3 length was moderately but significantly shorter in type 1 diabetes patients.

The library was obtained by the immunoSEQ multiplex PCR assay. All of the isolated RNA was reverse transcribed with the High Capacity cDNA Reverse Transcription Kit, so expressed TCRB transcripts were sequenced. Entries here come from immuneACCESS through TCRdb and include only in-frame sequences with V and J called. Some clones fail to appear in such tables; in the studies checked, an unresolved V gene covers under half of the shortfall, and the cause of the remainder is unknown. In this sample the table shows under 250,000 clones, roughly 13% of which occur a single time. Of the sample, approximately 0.02% falls within the top ten clones. Sequenced material: naive CD4+ T cells from blood. This specimen's cell subset or site label, interpreted: true naive CD4+ T cells. These receptors all come from a man in his thirties or forties with type 1 diabetes.

In its sample, this clone was seen a few times. The V and J genes are TRBV7-9 and TRBJ1-2; 11 nucleotides align to TRBD1. Germline V lookup: CDR1 SEHNR, CDR2 FQNEAQ (reference sequence). The V segment lost 5 bases and the J segment 0 bases; nucleotides outside the gene matches: 8. The CDR3 is 17 amino acids. CDR3 loop: CASSRGQGADTNYGYTF. The DNA for the CDR3 is TGTGCCAGCAGCCGAGGACAGGGGGCCGATACTAACTATGGCTACACCTTC.

The rearrangement links TRBV19 to TRBJ1-5; D is unclear. V was shortened by 0 bases and J by 7 bases, with 10 bases between the two germline ends. The V gene's germline CDR1 is LNHDA and CDR2 SQIVND (reference sequence). The CDR3 sequence is 14 residues long. The CDR3 reads CASSIDRERQPQHF. DNA for the CDR3: TGTGCCAGTAGTATAGATAGGGAGCGGCAGCCCCAGCATTTT.

The rearrangement links TRBV7-2 to TRBJ2-3, with D possibly matching TRBD1 (5 bases). Germline CDR1 and CDR2: SGHTA and FQGNSA. The V and J ends lost 5 bases and 2 bases respectively, with 8 bases between them. The CDR3 runs 13 residues. The DNA for the CDR3 is TGTGCCAGCAGCCCAGGGTTCACAGATACGCAGTATTTT. Amino acid sequence: CASSPGFTDTQYF.

The chain couples TRBV30 to TRBJ1-1; a possible D gene is TRBD1 (6 bases). V shed 4 bases and J shed 6 bases, with 12 bases lying between them. The CDR3 sequence is 12 residues long. The V gene's germline CDR1 is GTSNPN and CDR2 SVGIG (reference sequence). CDR3 sequence (DNA): TGTGCCTGGAAACAGGGAATGGCTGAAGCTTTCTTT. Protein product: CAWKQGMAEAFF.

Only a few counts were recorded for this clone. The chain uses TRBV5-1 and TRBJ1-1; possibly TRBD1 for D (5 bases). The germline CDR1 and CDR2 sequences are SGHRS and YFSETQ. This CDR3 region has 13 residues. V was shortened by 7 bases and J by 2 bases, with 12 bases between the two germline ends. The CDR3 DNA reads as TGCGCCAGCTATCTGGGGCCCAACACTGAAGCTTTCTTT. Its protein is CASYLGPNTEAFF.

The rearrangement joins TRBV5-1 to TRBJ2-7; 10 nucleotides match TRBD1. With V trimmed by 4 bases and J by 0 bases, 7 bases remained unmatched. The CDR3 has 16 residues. CDR1 is SGHRS, CDR2 YFSETQ, per germline. CDR3 loop: CASSPARTGGSYEQYF. The CDR3 bases are TGCGCCAGCAGCCCGGCTCGGACAGGGGGCTCCTACGAGCAGTACTTC.

This chain links TRBV27 with TRBJ1-2; D perhaps matches TRBD1 (5 bases). The V end lost 5 bases, the J end lost 8 bases, and 15 bases lay between the germline ends. The CDR3 length is 13 residues. CDR1 is MNHEY, CDR2 SMNVEV, per germline (reference sequence). This CDR3 is CASSPGFGRGYTF. CDR3 sequence (DNA): TGTGCCAGCAGTCCAGGGTTTGGTCGGGGCTACACCTTC.

The CDR3 sequence: CASSLASTGLGEQYF. The CDR3 nucleotides read TGCGCCAGCAGCTTGGCCTCGACAGGGCTGGGGGAGCAGTACTTC. The rearrangement joins TRBV5-1 to TRBJ2-7; TRBD1 agrees at 7 bases. The CDR3 runs to 15 residues. CDR1 SGHRS and CDR2 YFSETQ come from the germline V gene. With V trimmed by 0 bases and J by 7 bases, 10 bases remained unmatched.

This clone was seen ten or more times. This chain uses TRBV23-1 with TRBJ1-6; weak D call: TRBD1 (5 bases). TRBV23-1 is noted as an ORF with a role that remains uncertain. The CDR3 has 16 residues. V lost 1 base, J lost 6 bases, and 13 bases lay in between. The chain's CDR3 is CASSQFPGQGNSPLHF. The CDR3 bases are TGCGCCAGCAGTCAATTCCCAGGGCAGGGTAATTCACCCCTCCACTTT.

The chain links TRBV16 to TRBJ1-1; no reliable D call. Trimming took 1 base from V and 1 from J, leaving 4 bases between them. The CDR3 totals 13 residues. CDR1 and CDR2 from the germline V gene are KGHSY and FQNENV. Here the CDR3 reads CASSQLWNTEAFF. The CDR3 region has the DNA TGTGCCAGCAGCCAATTATGGAACACTGAAGCTTTCTTT.

This chain connects TRBV2 to TRBJ2-5, with 12 bases aligning to TRBD2. This CDR3 has 17 amino acids. Germline V lookup: CDR1 SNHLY, CDR2 FYNNEI. V lost 2 bases to trimming and J lost 4 bases; unmatched junction nucleotides: 8. The CDR3 DNA reads TGTGCCAGCAGTGAATCCCCTAGCGGGAGGGCCGGAGAGACCCAGTACTTC. Amino acids: CASSESPSGRAGETQYF.

The rearrangement uses TRBV11-2 and TRBJ2-5, with TRBD2 matching over 10 bases. Unmatched junction bases numbered 6, after V lost 4 bases and J lost 4 bases. The CDR3 covers 15 residues. Germline CDR1 is SGHAT and CDR2 is FQNNGV. The CDR3 sequence is CASSSLAGAGETQYF. The CDR3 region has the DNA TGTGCCAGCAGCTCGCTAGCGGGGGCGGGAGAGACCCAGTACTTC. The whole variable domain, filled in from reference TRBV11-2 and TRBJ2-5, reads EAGVAQSPRYKIIEKRQSVAFWCNPISGHATLYWYQQILGQGPKLLIQFQNNGVVDDSQLPKDRFSAERLKGVDSTLKIQPAKLEDSAVYLCASSSLAGAGETQYFGPGTRLLVL.

This chain uses TRBV7-9 with TRBJ2-7; TRBD2 might be the D (5 bases). Trimming cost V 5 bases and J 2 bases, with 16 bases left between them. The CDR3 has 15 residues. CDR1 is SEHNR, CDR2 FQNEAQ, per germline (reference sequence). This CDR3 reads CASSPIDGKTYEQYF. CDR3 nucleotides: TGTGCCAGCAGCCCCATTGACGGGAAGACCTACGAGCAGTACTTC.

This clone was counted only a few times. The chain couples TRBV6-1 to TRBJ2-1; TRBD2 matches 9 bases. Trimming at V came to 2 bases and at J to 6 bases, leaving 2 bases not matched to a gene. The CDR3 has 14 residues. Germline values: CDR1 MNHNS, CDR2 SASEGT. The CDR3 DNA sequence: TGTGCCAGCAGTGAATTTAGCGGGAGCAATGAGCAGTTCTTC. It yields the protein CASSEFSGSNEQFF.

The chain couples TRBV13 to TRBJ1-1; 10 nucleotides line up with TRBD1. This CDR3 is 16 amino acids long. V shed 2 bases and J 4 bases; nucleotides not matched to a gene: 7. The germline V gene has CDR1 PRHDT and CDR2 FYEKMQ (reference sequence). The CDR3: CASSLSGTGAATEAFF. In DNA, the CDR3 is TGTGCCAGCAGCTTATCCGGGACAGGGGCGGCCACTGAAGCTTTCTTT.

This clone has more than one count but fewer than ten. The rearrangement links TRBV5-5 to TRBJ1-5; D is unclear. CDR1 and CDR2 from the germline V gene are SGHKS and YYEKEE (reference sequence). Trimming cost V 5 bases and J 3 bases, with 12 bases left between them. The length of the CDR3 is 14 residues. The DNA of the CDR3 is TGTGCCAGCAGTTTACAGTCCCTCAATCAGCCCCAGCATTTT. Translated, it gives CASSLQSLNQPQHF. Full variable domain (outside the CDR3, taken from reference TRBV5-5 and TRBJ1-5): DAGVTQSPTHLIKTRGQQVTLRCSPISGHKSVSWYQQVLGQGPQFIFQYYEKEERGRGNFPDRFSARQFPNYSSELNVNALLLGDSALYLCASSLQSLNQPQHFGDGTRLSIL.

This clone was seen a handful of times. This rearrangement joins TRBV6-6 to TRBJ2-2; D unresolved. Germline V gives CDR1 MNHNY, CDR2 SVGAGI (reference sequence). CDR3 size: 12 residues. Trimming removed 7 bases at V and 6 bases at J, with 9 bases between. The CDR3 loop is CASIPEPGELFF. The CDR3 DNA sequence: TGTGCCAGCATACCCGAGCCCGGGGAGCTGTTTTTT.

The chain combines TRBV5-4 with TRBJ1-2, with 8 bases that match TRBD1. Losses at the gene ends were 2 bases for V and 7 bases for J; bases not matched to a gene: 10. Per the germline V gene, CDR1 is SGHNT and CDR2 is YYREEE (reference sequence). The CDR3 runs to 15 residues. This chain's CDR3 is CASSFPGTGGSGYTF. Written as DNA, the CDR3 is TGTGCCAGCAGCTTCCCCGGGACAGGAGGCAGTGGCTACACCTTC.

The chain employs TRBV7-9 and TRBJ2-1; 16 positions match TRBD2. CDR1 is SEHNR, CDR2 FQNEAQ, per germline (reference sequence). This CDR3 is 17 amino acids long. V was pared by 0 bases and J by 8 bases, with 4 bases of the junction left unmatched. CDR3 sequence (DNA): TGTGCCAGCAGCTTAGCTGGGACTAGCGGGGGGGCGGATGAGCAGTTCTTC. It translates to CASSLAGTSGGADEQFF.

The J gene is TRBJ2-7, the V gene TRBV5-1; 7 nucleotides align to TRBD1. Unmatched junction bases numbered 3, after V lost 3 bases and J lost 0 bases. Germline V gene sequence: CDR1 SGHRS, CDR2 YFSETQ. The CDR3 is made up of 14 amino acids. CDR3 in amino acids: CASSSTGSSYEQYF. The DNA for the CDR3 is TGCGCCAGCAGCTCGACAGGGAGCTCCTACGAGCAGTACTTC. The full variable domain, in which reference TRBV5-1 and TRBJ2-7 provide the parts outside the CDR3, is KAGVTQTPRYLIKTRGQQVTLSCSPISGHRSVSWYQQTPGQGLQFLFEYFSETQRNKGNFPGRFSGRQFSNSRSEMNVSTLELGDSALYLCASSSTGSSYEQYFGPGTRLTVT.

This chain connects TRBV25-1 to TRBJ1-1; D perhaps matches TRBD1 (6 bases). Per the germline V gene, CDR1 is MGHDK and CDR2 is SYGVNS. V was shortened by 8 bases and J by 13 bases, with 17 bases between the two germline ends. The CDR3 has 11 residues. DNA for the CDR3: TGTGCCAGCCCCCGGACAGAGGAGTGTTTCTTT. Its translation: CASPRTEECFF. Full variable domain (missing parts from reference TRBV25-1 and TRBJ1-1): EADIYQTPRYLVIGTGKKITLECSQTMGHDKMYWYQQDPGMELHLIHYSYGVNSTEKGDLSSESTVSRIRTEHFPLTLESARPSHTSQYLCASPRTEECFFGQGTRLTVV.

This clone has just a few counts. The chain is built from TRBV28 and TRBJ2-5; no reliable D call. The CDR3 is made up of 13 amino acids. Germline values: CDR1 MDHEN, CDR2 SYDVKM. V lost 5 bases to trimming and J lost 5 bases, with 12 bases between them. The CDR3 loop is CASSLPRRETQYF. DNA for the CDR3: TGTGCCAGCAGTCTTCCCCGGCGGGAGACCCAGTACTTC.

This clone was counted a few times. The chain uses TRBV6-6 and TRBJ2-7; 8 bases are a match to TRBD2. Germline assignment: CDR1 MNHNY and CDR2 SVGAGI (reference sequence). With V trimmed by 6 bases and J by 4 bases, 8 bases remained unmatched. The CDR3 covers 14 residues. CDR3 bases: TGTGCCAGCAGACCTGGGCGGGAGGAGTACGAGCAGTACTTC. Translated: CASRPGREEYEQYF.

This clone was detected only a few times. The genes are TRBV7-2 and TRBJ1-2; D call uncertain. The CDR3 sequence is 16 residues long. CDR1 and CDR2 from the germline V gene are SGHTA and FQGNSA. V lost 5 bases, J lost 2 bases, and 18 bases lay in between. As DNA, the CDR3 is TGTGCCAGCAGCCGGGGAGGAGGCAGCAAGAACTATGGCTACACCTTC. Its translation: CASSRGGGSKNYGYTF.

The J gene is TRBJ2-1, the V gene TRBV6-5, with 9 bases aligning to TRBD1. CDR3 length equals 14 residues. The V and J ends lost 5 bases and 8 bases, in that order; junction bases with no gene match: 7. Per germline, CDR1 MNHEY and CDR2 SVGAGI. In DNA, the CDR3 is TGTGCCAGCAGTGGTGGACAGGGGCGGTATGAGCAGTTCTTC. Translated: CASSGGQGRYEQFF.

This chain joins TRBV7-2 and TRBJ2-1; TRBD2 agrees at 15 bases. Unmatched junction bases numbered 5, after V lost 6 bases and J lost 8 bases. The germline V gene has CDR1 SGHTA and CDR2 FQGNSA. The CDR3 is 15 amino acids. CDR3 nucleotide sequence: TGTGCCAGCAGGCCCGGGACTAGCGGGAGGTATGAGCAGTTCTTC. Residues: CASRPGTSGRYEQFF.

The CDR3 DNA sequence: TGTGCCAGCAGTGAAGCGGGTAGGGTCACCGGGGAGCTGTTTTTT. This codes for CASSEAGRVTGELFF. The chain couples TRBV25-1 to TRBJ2-2; possible D gene TRBD2, 5 bases. Germline-derived CDR1 and CDR2 are MGHDK and SYGVNS. The V end lost 2 bases, the J end lost 4 bases, and 11 bases lay between the germline ends. The CDR3 extends over 15 amino acids.

The table lists this clone with a few counts. The chain joins TRBV14 to TRBJ2-7, with a weak D call TRBD2 (6 bases). The V gene lost 4 bases and the J gene lost 3 bases, with 13 bases spanning the gap. The CDR3 consists of 14 residues. The germline V gene has CDR1 SGHDN and CDR2 FVKESK. CDR3 bases: TGTGCCAGCAGCCCCTACGGGGGATTCTACGAGCAGTACTTC. Protein: CASSPYGGFYEQYF. Supplemented by reference TRBV14 and TRBJ2-7, the full variable domain reads EAGVTQFPSHSVIEKGQTVTLRCDPISGHDNLYWYRRVMGKEIKFLLHFVKESKQDESGMPNNRFLAERTGGTYSTLKVQPAELEDSGVYFCASSPYGGFYEQYFGPGTRLTVT.